This T cell receptor (beta chain) was profiled in a study of CD8 T cells in Susac syndrome. The germline V gene has CDR1 DFQATT and CDR2 SNEGSKA (reference sequence). This CDR3 has 17 amino acids. V shed 3 bases, J shed 0 bases, and the junction held 8 bases outside the gene matches. Those who served as multiple sclerosis controls were treatment-naive patients with stable or active relapsing-remitting disease. Reverse transcription of roughly 0.5 to 1 ug RNA was performed with random hexamers. Across 54 Vbeta and 13 Jbeta, immunoSEQ multiplex PCR amplified TCR beta CDR3. Via MiXCR, TCRdb re-called the immunoSEQ multiplex PCR reads, giving one row per CDR3 protein. The sample lists 150,000 to 250,000 distinct CDR3 sequences, about 95% occurring once.

This TCR derives from a human donor with multiple sclerosis. V is TRBV20-1 and J is TRBJ2-1; 10 bases are shared with TRBD2. The specimen was CD4+ T cells from PBMCs. This chain's CDR3 is CSARRLAGATSYNEQFF. In DNA, the CDR3 is TGCAGTGCTAGGCGGCTAGCGGGAGCCACCTCCTACAATGAGCAGTTCTTC.